This paragraph covers one T cell receptor beta chain sequence. Measured with immunoSEQ multiplex PCR; TCRdb has only the in-frame clones, and not every one. The sample includes 120,000 or so clones, roughly 80% of them seen just once. The germline V gene encodes CDR1 SGHTA and CDR2 FQGNSA. The CDR3 extends over 12 amino acids. V was pared by 1 base and J by 10 bases, with 10 bases between. This entry is derived from a study of identifying expanded T cells in peripheral blood. The V gene is TRBV7-2, the J gene TRBJ1-2; no definite D call. Sequencing input: blood. The TCR comes from a person aged 18 to 69 in good health. CDR3 protein: CASSLVPHLYTF. The CDR3 DNA reads TGTGCCAGCAGCTTAGTGCCCCACCTCTACACCTTC.